Below, 17 T cell receptor beta chains from the same sample are listed, as sequenced in a study of T cells in Graves' hyperthyroidism and ophthalmopathy. RNA transcripts yielded amplified TCR beta CDR3 regions. When the TCR CDR3 underwent first-round RT-PCR, the HTBI primer set was used. TCRdb independently ran MiXCR on the multiplex PCR reads; one entry per CDR3 protein. Of around 690,000 distinct CDR3 sequences in the sample, roughly 17% were seen once. Sequencing used blood. The receptors were gathered from a man aged 45 to 65 with Graves' hyperthyroidism.

This clonotype appeared many times. The rearrangement links TRBV28 to TRBJ2-7, with TRBD1 matching over 11 bases. The J segment lost 3 bases and the V segment lost 4 bases, leaving 8 bases of the junction unmatched. The V gene's germline CDR1 is MDHEN and CDR2 SYDVKM. There are 16 residues in the CDR3. The CDR3 protein is CASSSQAGTGGYEQYF. The CDR3, as DNA: TGTGCCAGCAGTTCTCAGGCCGGGACAGGGGGCTACGAGCAGTACTTC.

This clonotype was seen more than once but under ten times. CDR3 sequence reads: CSARDRETNTEAFF. The CDR3 DNA reads TGCAGTGCTAGAGATCGAGAGACGAACACTGAAGCTTTCTTT. The rearrangement links TRBV20-1 to TRBJ1-1; D gene ambiguous. The germline V gene encodes CDR1 DFQATT and CDR2 SNEGSKA (reference sequence). This CDR3 comprises 14 residues. The germline V and J ends were trimmed by 0 bases and 1 base, with 9 bases remaining between them.

Only a few counts were recorded for this clonotype. The chain combines TRBV11-2 with TRBJ2-1; D ambiguous. The CDR3 extends over 12 amino acids. Germline V gives CDR1 SGHAT, CDR2 FQNNGV. Trimming cost V 0 bases and J 12 bases, with 9 bases left between them. The CDR3, as DNA: TGTGCCAGCAGCTTAGAGCCGCCAAGGCAGTTCTTC. The encoded protein is CASSLEPPRQFF. The variable domain in full, completed from reference TRBV11-2 and TRBJ2-1, reads EAGVAQSPRYKIIEKRQSVAFWCNPISGHATLYWYQQILGQGPKLLIQFQNNGVVDDSQLPKDRFSAERLKGVDSTLKIQPAKLEDSAVYLCASSLEPPRQFFGPGTRLTVL.

To note about this clonotype: A read error may account for a junction end that differs from germline. The CDR3 DNA follows: TGTGCCAGCGGCCACATGCCGAGCTCCTACAATGAGCAGTTCTTC. The encoded protein is CASGHMPSSYNEQFF. The V and J genes are TRBV3-1 and TRBJ2-1; D remains unclear. CDR1 and CDR2 (germline): LGHDT, YNNKEL (reference sequence). The CDR3 contains 15 residues.

This clonotype was recorded at least ten times. The rearrangement joins TRBV9 to TRBJ2-1, with a tentative D call TRBD2 (6 bases). Germline V gene data show CDR1 as SGDLS and CDR2 as YYNGEE. Trimming took 7 bases from V and 5 from J, leaving 13 bases between them. The CDR3 consists of 13 residues. Written as DNA, the CDR3 is TGTGCCAGCTCACCGGGAGAACACAATGAGCAGTTCTTC. It yields the protein CASSPGEHNEQFF.

In this sample, this clonotype turned up many times. V and J are TRBV28 and TRBJ1-6; TRBD1 matches 7 bases. This CDR3 spans 15 amino acids. J was trimmed by 10 bases and V by 6 bases; bases with no gene match: 12. Germline values: CDR1 MDHEN, CDR2 SYDVKM. CDR3 residues: CASSPGGQGGSPLHF. CDR3 coding DNA: TGTGCCAGCAGCCCTGGTGGGCAGGGGGGATCACCCCTCCACTTT.

This clonotype was seen at least ten times. The chain carries TRBV6-1 and TRBJ1-5; D might be TRBD1 (5 bases). Germline CDR1 is MNHNS and CDR2 is SASEGT. V dropped 4 bases and J dropped 3 bases, with 16 bases sitting between them. The CDR3 totals 16 residues. CDR3: CASSVDTRMNNQPQHF. The CDR3 DNA reads as TGTGCCAGCAGTGTGGACACCCGAATGAACAATCAGCCCCAGCATTTT.

The chain joins TRBV19 to TRBJ2-3; 10 positions agree with TRBD1. V lost 6 bases and J lost 5; bases outside the gene matches: 5. The CDR3 is 14 residues long. Germline V gene lookup returns CDR1 LNHDA and CDR2 SQIVND (reference sequence). The CDR3 nucleotides read TGTGCCAGTAGCCGACAGGGGGCAAAAGATACGCAGTATTTT. Translated, it gives CASSRQGAKDTQYF.

Ten or more counts support this clonotype. V and J are TRBV11-2 and TRBJ2-7; 7 bases map to TRBD2. CDR1 SGHAT and CDR2 FQNNGV come from the germline V gene. CDR3 length: 17 residues. J gave up 7 bases and V 2 bases, and 17 bases lay outside the gene matches. The CDR3: CASSLYMEVGRTEEQYF. The CDR3 nucleotides are TGTGCCAGCAGCTTATATATGGAGGTCGGGAGGACGGAAGAGCAGTACTTC.

In its sample, this clonotype was seen a few times. The V gene is TRBV9, the J gene TRBJ2-3, with a weak D call TRBD1 (7 bases). This CDR3 has 17 residues. CDR1 and CDR2 (germline): SGDLS, YYNGEE. V lost 1 base and J 1 base, leaving 16 bases between the germline ends. CDR3 protein: CASSVYGGGTGTDTQYF. CDR3 nucleotide sequence: TGTGCCAGCAGCGTATACGGAGGCGGGACAGGCACAGATACGCAGTATTTT.

This chain connects TRBV3-1 to TRBJ2-3; TRBD2 matches 7 bases. The J segment lost 5 bases and the V segment lost 0 bases, leaving 11 bases of the junction unmatched. Germline V gives CDR1 LGHDT, CDR2 YNNKEL (reference sequence). This CDR3 region has 17 residues. CDR3 DNA: TGTGCCAGCAGCCAAGATCGGGTTGCGGGAGAGGGAGATACGCAGTATTTT. It translates to CASSQDRVAGEGDTQYF.

This clonotype showed up many times. The rearrangement joins TRBV20-1 to TRBJ2-5, with no clear D. This CDR3 is 12 amino acids long. CDR1 is DFQATT, CDR2 SNEGSKA, per germline (reference sequence). Deletions cut 5 bases from V and 5 bases from J, with 12 bases between. CDR3 sequence reads: CSAYDFGETQYF. The CDR3 region has the DNA TGCAGTGCTTATGACTTTGGGGAGACCCAGTACTTC.

This clonotype was counted many times. This rearrangement joins TRBV6-1 to TRBJ1-5; weak D call: TRBD1 (6 bases). Per germline, CDR1 MNHNS and CDR2 SASEGT. V lost 3 bases and J 4 bases, leaving 13 bases between the germline ends. CDR3 length: 15 amino acids. This CDR3 reads CASSDTDRINQPQHF. The DNA of the CDR3 is TGTGCCAGCAGTGACACAGACAGGATAAATCAGCCCCAGCATTTT.

There are many counts of this clonotype. This chain connects TRBV20-1 to TRBJ1-4, with a possible D match to TRBD1 (6 bases). Germline-derived CDR1 and CDR2 are DFQATT and SNEGSKA (reference sequence). Trimming cost V 3 bases and J 7 bases, with 12 bases left between them. This CDR3 region has 13 residues. CDR3 sequence (DNA): TGCAGTGCTAGTAGGGGGGCGAGTGAAAAACTGTTTTTT. This encodes CSASRGASEKLFF.

This clonotype was observed many times. The V call is TRBV6-2 or TRBV6-3, the J call TRBJ2-7; unclear D gene. This CDR3 is 13 amino acids long. CDR1 MNHEY and CDR2 SVGEGT come from the germline V gene. Trimming left V 0 bases short and J 1 base short, with 4 bases between. The DNA for the CDR3 is TGTGCCAGCAGTTACTCGACTTCCTACGAGCAGTACTTC. This encodes CASSYSTSYEQYF.

CDR3 in amino acids: CASSVGSGSTGELFF. The CDR3 DNA reads TGTGCCAGCAGCGTAGGCAGCGGGAGCACCGGGGAGCTGTTTTTT. This rearrangement joins TRBV9 to TRBJ2-2, with TRBD2 identical over 8 bases. The J segment lost 4 bases and the V segment lost 0 bases, leaving 2 bases of the junction unmatched. This CDR3 has 15 residues. Germline-derived CDR1 and CDR2 are SGDLS and YYNGEE.

The genes are TRBV19 and TRBJ2-1, with TRBD2 matching 9 bases. Trimming took 6 bases from V and 8 from J; bases not matched to a gene: 8. Germline-derived CDR1 and CDR2 are LNHDA and SQIVND (reference sequence). CDR3 size: 14 residues. This CDR3 is CASRLAGAVHEQFF. The CDR3 DNA sequence: TGTGCCAGTAGGTTAGCGGGAGCGGTCCATGAGCAGTTCTTC.